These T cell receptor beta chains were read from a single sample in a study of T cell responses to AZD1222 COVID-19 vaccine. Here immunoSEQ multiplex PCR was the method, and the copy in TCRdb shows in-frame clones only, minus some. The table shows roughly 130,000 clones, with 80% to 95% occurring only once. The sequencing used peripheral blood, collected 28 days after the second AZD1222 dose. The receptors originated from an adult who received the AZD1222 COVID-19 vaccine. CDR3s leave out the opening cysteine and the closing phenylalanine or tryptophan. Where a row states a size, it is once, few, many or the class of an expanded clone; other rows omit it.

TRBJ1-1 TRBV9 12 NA ASSGNSVNTEAF
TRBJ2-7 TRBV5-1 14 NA ASSLRDTGRTYEQY
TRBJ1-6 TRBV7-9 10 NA ASRYMNSPLH
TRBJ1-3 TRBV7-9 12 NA ASSLGGSGNTIY
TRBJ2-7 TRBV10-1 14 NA ASSVRGTKSSYEQY
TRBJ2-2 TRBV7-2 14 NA ASSLGWIPNTGELF
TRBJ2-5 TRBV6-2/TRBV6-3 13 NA ASSPGPRGGETQY
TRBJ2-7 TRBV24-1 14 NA ATSEPGTGGLYEQY
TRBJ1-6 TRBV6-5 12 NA ASSFTIYNSPLH
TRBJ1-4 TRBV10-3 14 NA AISDGEGATNEKLF
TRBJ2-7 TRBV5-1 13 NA ASSLAGTVSGEQY
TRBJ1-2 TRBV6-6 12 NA ASSYGGVDYGYT
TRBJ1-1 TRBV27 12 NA ASSWGTENTEAF
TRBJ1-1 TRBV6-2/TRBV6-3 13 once ASSHNSGIGTEAF
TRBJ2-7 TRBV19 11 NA ASSRDREDEQY
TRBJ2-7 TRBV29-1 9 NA SYTGAYEQY
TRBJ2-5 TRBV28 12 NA ASSPSGREETQY
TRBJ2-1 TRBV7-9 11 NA ASSTYRTQEQF
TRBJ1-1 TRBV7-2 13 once ASSLVVRGDTEAF
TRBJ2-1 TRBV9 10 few ASSVDPNEQF
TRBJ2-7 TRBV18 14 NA ASSPAPGTGSNEQY
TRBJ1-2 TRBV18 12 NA ASSPPSGAYGYT
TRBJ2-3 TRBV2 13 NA ASTRQGGGTDTQY
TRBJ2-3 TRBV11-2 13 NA ASSLTSGVADTQY
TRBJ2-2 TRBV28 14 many ASSSWLAENTGELF
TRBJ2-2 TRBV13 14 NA ASIARSGVHTGELF
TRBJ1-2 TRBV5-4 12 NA ASSVPGQGYGYT
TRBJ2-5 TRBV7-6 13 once ASKLTLSWGETQY
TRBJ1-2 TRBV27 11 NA ASSPSGTHGYT
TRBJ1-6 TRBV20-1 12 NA SASVQGRNSPLH
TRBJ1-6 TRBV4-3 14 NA ASSQGTGSYNSPLH
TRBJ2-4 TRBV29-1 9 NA SVSSASIQY
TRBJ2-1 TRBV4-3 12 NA ASSHGPQRDEQF
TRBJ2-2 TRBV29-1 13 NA SVGTDKRNTGELF
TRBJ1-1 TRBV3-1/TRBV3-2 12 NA ASSPLTGDTEAF
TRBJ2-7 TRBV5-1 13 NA ASSQPQGITGEQY
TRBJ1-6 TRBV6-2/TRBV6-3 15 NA ASSLRDRGRAGSPLH
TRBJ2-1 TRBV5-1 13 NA ASSLGLASYNEQF
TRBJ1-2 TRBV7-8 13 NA ASSPPGQTLYGYT
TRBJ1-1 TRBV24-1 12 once ATSDYRGYTEAF
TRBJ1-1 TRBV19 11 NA ASRTGMNTEAF
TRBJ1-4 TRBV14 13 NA ASSQDLGRGEKLF
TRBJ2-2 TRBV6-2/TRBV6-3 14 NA ASSDTRTSGTGELF
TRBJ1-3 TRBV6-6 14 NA ASSSRDSSSGNTIY
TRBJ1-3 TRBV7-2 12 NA ASSLYERPNTIY
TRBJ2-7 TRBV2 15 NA ASSEPPTPGPQDEQY
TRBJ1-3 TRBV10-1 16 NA ASSEDVGDRAEGNTIY
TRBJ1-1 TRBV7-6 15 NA ASSPGWAKGSATEAF
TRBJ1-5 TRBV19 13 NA ASSIEGFSNQPQH
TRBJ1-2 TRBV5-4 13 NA ASSLGTGSNYGYT
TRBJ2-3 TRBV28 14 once ASSLPLAASTDTQY
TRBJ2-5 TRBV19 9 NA ASSIRRGQY
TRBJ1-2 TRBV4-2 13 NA ASSQDSAGIYGYT
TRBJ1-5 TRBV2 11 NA ASSEAPFQPQH
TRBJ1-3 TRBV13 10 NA ASSLDRNTIY
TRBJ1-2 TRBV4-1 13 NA ASSQDDDADYGYT